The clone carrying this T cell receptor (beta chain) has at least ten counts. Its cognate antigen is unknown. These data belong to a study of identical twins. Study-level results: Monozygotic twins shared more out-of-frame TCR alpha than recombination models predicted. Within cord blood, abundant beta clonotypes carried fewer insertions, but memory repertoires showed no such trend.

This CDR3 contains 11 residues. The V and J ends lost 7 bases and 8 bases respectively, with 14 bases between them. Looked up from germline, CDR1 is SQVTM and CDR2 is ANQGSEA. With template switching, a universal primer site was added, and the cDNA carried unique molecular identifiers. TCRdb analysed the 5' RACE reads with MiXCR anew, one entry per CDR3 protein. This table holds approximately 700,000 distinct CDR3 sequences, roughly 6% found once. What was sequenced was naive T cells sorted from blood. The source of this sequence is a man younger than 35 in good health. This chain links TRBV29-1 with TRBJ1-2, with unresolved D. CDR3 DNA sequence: TGCAGCGCCCCGTCCAGGCTAGGCTACACCTTC. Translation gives CSAPSRLGYTF.